This T cell receptor (beta chain) came from a study of PD-L1 blockade in urothelial cancer. Time point in this sample: peripheral blood 6 weeks after treatment start. The CDR3 is 16 residues long. With V trimmed by 3 bases and J by 0 bases, 8 bases remained unmatched. Germline CDR1 SGDLS, CDR2 YYNGEE. A word on this clone: No antigen is known for it.

TCRdb keeps only in-frame clones here, not all; method: immunoSEQ multiplex PCR. The repertoire holds roughly 120,000 clones, with 80% to 90% as singletons. Study-level findings and limits: More expansion of tumor-associated blood clones, seen at 3 weeks, marked durable-benefit patients.

The source material was PBMCs, sampled around atezolizumab (anti-PD-L1) treatment. This sequence was found in a man aged 55 to 70 with urothelial cancer. V usage is TRBV9 and J usage is TRBJ2-7, with 8 bases aligning to TRBD2. CDR3 amino acids: CASSGLTSEGSYEQYF. In DNA form, the CDR3 reads TGTGCCAGCAGCGGGCTGACTAGCGAGGGCTCCTACGAGCAGTACTTC.